The 8 T cell receptor beta chains below all came from one sample that was sequenced in a study of radiation and T cells in renal cell carcinoma. TCRdb's copy holds only in-frame clones and misses some; the assay was immunoSEQ multiplex PCR. Counted here are some 81,000 clones, about 88% occurring once; the ten biggest clones make up 5.5% to 7%. As to time point: blood 4 weeks post-SBRT, at nephrectomy. Treatment here: 15 Gy SBRT to primary tumor, nephrectomy 4 weeks later. Sequencing was performed on blood, taken from a patient whose treatment included radiotherapy and nephrectomy. These receptors were obtained from a woman aged 70-85 years with renal cell carcinoma.

In its sample, this clone was seen a few times. The V gene is TRBV5-1, the J gene TRBJ2-1; 7 bases line up with TRBD2. Germline V lookup: CDR1 SGHRS, CDR2 YFSETQ. V lost 0 bases, J lost 9 bases, and 9 bases stayed unmatched. CDR3 length: 15 residues. Here the CDR3 reads CASSLGWFAGVEQFF. CDR3 in DNA: TGCGCCAGCAGCTTGGGCTGGTTTGCGGGGGTTGAGCAGTTCTTC. The complete variable domain, with remaining parts taken from reference TRBV5-1 and TRBJ2-1, reads KAGVTQTPRYLIKTRGQQVTLSCSPISGHRSVSWYQQTPGQGLQFLFEYFSETQRNKGNFPGRFSGRQFSNSRSEMNVSTLELGDSALYLCASSLGWFAGVEQFFGPGTRLTVL.

The rearrangement uses TRBV29-1 and TRBJ1-1, with D possibly being TRBD1 (6 bases). V was trimmed by 4 bases and J by 1 base, leaving 13 bases between them. The CDR3 runs to 14 residues. In germline, CDR1 is SQVTM, CDR2 ANQGSEA. CDR3 amino acids: CSVGHLGANTEAFF. Here the CDR3 DNA reads TGCAGCGTTGGCCACCTGGGGGCGAACACTGAAGCTTTCTTT.

The gene calls are TRBV5-1 and TRBJ2-1; TRBD1 might be the D (6 bases). Trimming removed 4 bases at V and 9 bases at J, with 23 bases between. The CDR3 length is 16 residues. Germline CDR1 and CDR2: SGHRS and YFSETQ. CDR3 amino acids: CASSPELGPQGSEQFF. The CDR3 DNA follows: TGCGCCAGCAGCCCCGAGTTGGGGCCGCAGGGGAGTGAGCAGTTCTTC.

V is TRBV7-2 and J is TRBJ2-3; 7 nucleotides line up with TRBD2. The V and J ends lost 4 bases and 3 bases, in that order; junction bases with no gene match: 10. Per germline, CDR1 SGHTA and CDR2 FQGNSA. The CDR3 is 16 residues long. CDR3 loop: CASSSIPGGGTDTQYF. As DNA, the CDR3 is TGTGCCAGCAGCTCTATTCCGGGGGGAGGGACAGATACGCAGTATTTT.

This chain connects TRBV11-3 to TRBJ2-2; D is tentatively TRBD1 or TRBD2 (5 bases each). The germline gives CDR1 SGHNT, CDR2 YENEEA. This CDR3 spans 15 amino acids. The V gene lost 5 bases and the J gene lost 5 bases, with 15 bases spanning the gap. The CDR3: CASSPRDPGTGELFF. The CDR3 DNA reads as TGTGCCAGCAGCCCCCGGGACCCGGGGACCGGGGAGCTGTTTTTT.

CDR3 bases: TGTGCCAGTAAACCAACGGGGCATAATTCACCCCTCCACTTT. This sequence encodes CASKPTGHNSPLHF. The V and J genes are TRBV19 and TRBJ1-6; TRBD1 might be the D (5 bases). The CDR3 totals 14 residues. CDR1 is LNHDA, CDR2 SQIVND, per germline (reference sequence). Trimming took 7 bases from V and 5 from J, leaving 12 bases between them.

V usage is TRBV5-1 and J usage is TRBJ2-1, with 9 bases fitting TRBD2. Germline CDR1 SGHRS, CDR2 YFSETQ. The J segment lost 3 bases and the V segment lost 4 bases, leaving 8 bases of the junction unmatched. CDR3 length: 16 amino acids. CDR3 in amino acids: CASSTSSGEHYNEQFF. The CDR3 DNA follows: TGCGCCAGCAGCACCTCTAGCGGGGAACACTACAATGAGCAGTTCTTC.

V is TRBV14 and J is TRBJ2-5; D is perhaps TRBD2 (6 bases). The CDR3 consists of 12 residues. Deletions cut 0 bases from V and 10 bases from J, with 9 bases between. Germline CDR1 and CDR2: SGHDN and FVKESK. The CDR3 nucleotides are TGTGCCAGCAGCCAAGATCGGAGGGTCCAGTACTTC. It is translated as CASSQDRRVQYF.